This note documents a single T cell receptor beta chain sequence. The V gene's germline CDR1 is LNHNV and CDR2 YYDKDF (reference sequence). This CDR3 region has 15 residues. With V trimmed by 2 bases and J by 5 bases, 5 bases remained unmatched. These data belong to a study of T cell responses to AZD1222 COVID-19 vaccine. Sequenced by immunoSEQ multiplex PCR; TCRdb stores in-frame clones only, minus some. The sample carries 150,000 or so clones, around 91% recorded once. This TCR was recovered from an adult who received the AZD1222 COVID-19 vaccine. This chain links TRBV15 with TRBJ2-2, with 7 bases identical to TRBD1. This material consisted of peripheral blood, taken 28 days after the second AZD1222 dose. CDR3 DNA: TGTGCCACCAGCAGACCACTCAGGGGGACCGGGGAGCTGTTTTTT. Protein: CATSRPLRGTGELFF.